This record looks at one T cell receptor beta chain sequence and its context. These data come from a study of blood T cell repertoires in COVID-19. Study-wide background: The United States, Italy and Spain provided the acute and convalescent COVID-19 samples. T cells, B-cell-depleted T cells, or PBMCs provided the cDNA or gDNA that served as material.

Germline V CDR1 and CDR2: MNHEY, SVGAGI. Trimming took 6 bases from V and 7 from J; bases not matched to a gene: 7. The CDR3 spans 14 residues. Methods used by the authors: Quantification of nucleated cells was approximated via reference gene primer amplification. Method: immunoSEQ multiplex PCR; TCRdb's copy keeps in-frame clones and lacks some. V, J and clone size are those of that table, while D and trimming were read from the DNA. There are roughly 60,000 clones in the sample; roughly 85% occur only once, and around 16% lies in the top ten. The gene calls are TRBV6-5 and TRBJ2-2, with TRBD1 identical over 8 bases. The receptor was isolated from a human donor in a cohort sampled during active COVID-19. Sequenced input: peripheral blood. CDR3 region: CASSETGVGGELFF. The CDR3 coding sequence is TGTGCCAGCAGCGAGACAGGGGTCGGCGGGGAGCTGTTTTTT.